This TCR beta chain is from a study of blood T cell repertoires in COVID-19. Study background: COVID-19 samples from acute and convalescent phases originated in the United States, Italy and Spain. PBMCs, B-cell-depleted T cells, or T cells were the source of the cDNA or gDNA that made up the material.

The CDR3 runs 17 residues. CDR1 is LGHDT and CDR2 is YNNKEL in the germline V gene (reference sequence). Unmatched junction bases numbered 5, after V lost 4 bases and J lost 0 bases. In its sample, this clone was seen once. Per the authors' pipeline: Researchers report that nucleated cell counts were estimated from reference gene primer amplification. The table came from immunoSEQ multiplex PCR; TCRdb's copy has only in-frame clones and leaves some out. V and J calls and clone size are given by that table; D and trimming were obtained from the DNA. This table holds over 250,000 clones, over 70% found once.

The source is a woman aged 80 or older with acute or convalescent COVID-19. Source material: peripheral blood. V and J are TRBV3-1 (or the pseudogene TRBV3-2) and TRBJ2-3; 12 bases are a match to TRBD2. CDR3 sequence (DNA): TGTGCCAGCAGCCGAGGACTAGCGGGGATTAGCACAGATACGCAGTATTTT. Amino acids: CASSRGLAGISTDTQYF.